The 26 T cell receptor beta chains below come from one sample, sequenced in a study of blood T cell repertoires in COVID-19. The assay was immunoSEQ multiplex PCR, and TCRdb's table has in-frame clones only and misses some. The table records about 170,000 clones, 84% of them present only once. Sequencing was done on a sample of peripheral blood. These receptors originate from a woman older than 75 with COVID-19, enrolled during active disease.

The CDR3 sequence is CASSFDNMGGYTF. DNA for the CDR3: TGTGCCAGCAGTTTCGACAATATGGGTGGCTACACCTTC. This sequence joins TRBV27 and TRBJ1-2; D is unresolved. Looked up from germline, CDR1 is MNHEY and CDR2 is SMNVEV (reference sequence). The CDR3 length is 13 residues. Trimming took 3 bases from V and 7 from J, leaving 12 bases between them.

This clone appeared a single time. This sequence joins TRBV10-3 and TRBJ1-6; 7 bases map to TRBD1. Trimming took 10 bases from V and 0 from J; bases not matched to a gene: 6. This CDR3 is built from 15 residues. Looked up from germline, CDR1 is ENHRY and CDR2 is SYGVKD. CDR3 nucleotide sequence: TGTGCCACCGGGACAGAGAGCTCCTATAATTCACCCCTCCACTTT. This translates into CATGTESSYNSPLHF.

The genes are TRBV7-2 and TRBJ2-3; 9 bases line up with TRBD2. After removal of 5 bases from V and 2 bases from J, the junction contained 8 bases not matched to a gene. Germline V lookup: CDR1 SGHTA, CDR2 FQGNSA. This CDR3 has 16 amino acids. The CDR3 region has the DNA TGTGCCAGCAGCACCTCTAGCGGGGTTATCACAGATACGCAGTATTTT. This gives the protein CASSTSSGVITDTQYF.

This chain joins TRBV7-9 and TRBJ1-4; D remains unclear. Trimming stripped 3 bases from V and 8 bases from J, with 13 bases between. Germline V gives CDR1 SEHNR, CDR2 FQNEAQ (reference sequence). The CDR3 totals 14 residues. CDR3 coding DNA: TGTGCCAGCAGCTTTTATGGATGGGAGGAAAAACTGTTTTTT. It specifies CASSFYGWEEKLFF. Supplemented by reference TRBV7-9 and TRBJ1-4, the full variable domain reads DTGVSQNPRHKITKRGQNVTFRCDPISEHNRLYWYRQTLGQGPEFLTYFQNEAQLEKSRLLSDRFSAERPKGSFSTLEIQRTEQGDSAMYLCASSFYGWEEKLFFGSGTQLSVL.

The chain joins TRBV4-2 to TRBJ2-3, with 7 bases aligning to TRBD1. Per germline, CDR1 LGHNA and CDR2 YNFKEQ. This CDR3 has 16 residues. The V segment lost 3 bases and the J segment 4 bases; nucleotides outside the gene matches: 10. The DNA of the CDR3 is TGTGCCAGCAGCCACGCGAACAGAGGGGGCGCAGATACGCAGTATTTT. This gives the protein CASSHANRGGADTQYF.

The V and J genes are TRBV10-3 and TRBJ1-1; D not certain. The germline gives CDR1 ENHRY, CDR2 SYGVKD. V lost 7 bases and J lost 2, with 11 bases in between. This CDR3 has 13 residues. CDR3 nucleotide sequence: TGTGCCATCATGAGCGGACCAAACACTGAAGCTTTCTTT. Translating gives CAIMSGPNTEAFF.

The chain couples TRBV11-1 to TRBJ1-1; D gene uncertain. This CDR3 region has 14 residues. Germline V CDR1 and CDR2: SGHAT, FQDESV (reference sequence). V was trimmed by 0 bases and J by 2 bases, leaving 7 bases between them. As DNA, the CDR3 is TGTGCCAGCAGCTTAGCGCTATATAACACTGAAGCTTTCTTT. It yields the protein CASSLALYNTEAFF.

CDR3 coding DNA: TGCGCCAGCAGCCCGGGACTAGCGGGGGGTTGGGAAACAGATACGCAGTATTTT. It codes for CASSPGLAGGWETDTQYF. This rearrangement joins TRBV4-3 to TRBJ2-3; 15 bases line up with TRBD2. With 4 bases clipped from V and 3 bases from J, the junction kept 8 bases outside the gene matches. This CDR3 is 18 amino acids long. Germline V gene sequence: CDR1 LGHNA, CDR2 YSLEER.

The chain joins TRBV7-9 to TRBJ2-3; D possibly corresponds to TRBD1 (7 bases). Germline V gene data show CDR1 as SEHNR and CDR2 as FQNEAQ (reference sequence). CDR3 length: 15 residues. V was pared by 5 bases and J by 5 bases, with 17 bases between. The CDR3 loop is CASSEHRGGKDTQYF. The CDR3 nucleotides read TGTGCCAGCAGCGAGCACAGGGGAGGAAAAGATACGCAGTATTTT.

The CDR3 protein is CASTTSGAYNEQFF. The DNA for the CDR3 is TGTGCCAGTACCACTAGCGGGGCCTACAATGAGCAGTTCTTC. The chain joins TRBV19 to TRBJ2-1, with TRBD2 matching 10 bases. The CDR3 spans 14 residues. Germline CDR1 LNHDA, CDR2 SQIVND (reference sequence). V was pared by 7 bases and J by 2 bases, with 2 bases of the junction left unmatched.

The rearrangement uses TRBV5-4 and TRBJ1-2; TRBD1 agrees at 7 bases. The V gene end was trimmed by 1 base and the J gene end by 8 bases; junction bases not matched to a gene: 5. Germline-derived CDR1 and CDR2 are SGHNT and YYREEE (reference sequence). This CDR3 spans 13 amino acids. The CDR3 sequence is CASSLTGAYGYTF. For the CDR3, the DNA is TGTGCCAGCAGCTTGACAGGGGCTTACGGCTACACCTTC.

V and J are TRBV9 and TRBJ1-1; 9 nucleotides agree with TRBD1. The CDR3 runs 16 residues. V shed 4 bases, J shed 10 bases, and the junction held 17 bases outside the gene matches. The germline CDR1 and CDR2 sequences are SGDLS and YYNGEE. For the CDR3, the DNA is TGTGCCAGCAGCCACCGGGACAGGGAGTCGGCGGATGGAGCTTTCTTT. Translation: CASSHRDRESADGAFF.

The chain carries TRBV10-3 and TRBJ1-2, with D tentatively TRBD1 (5 bases). V was trimmed by 8 bases and J by 7 bases, leaving 14 bases between them. The length of the CDR3 is 12 residues. The germline V gene encodes CDR1 ENHRY and CDR2 SYGVKD. The CDR3 DNA reads TGTGCCATCGACAGTGGAACTTCTGGCTACACCTTC. It is translated as CAIDSGTSGYTF.

This clone was counted once. The rearrangement joins TRBV3-1 (or the pseudogene TRBV3-2) to TRBJ1-6, with TRBD1 identical over 9 bases. The CDR3 runs 21 residues. Per germline, CDR1 LGHDT and CDR2 YNNKEL (reference sequence). V lost 3 bases and J lost 0; bases outside the gene matches: 15. For the CDR3, the DNA is TGTGCCAGCAGCCAGGGGACAGGGATATCAGGTCGGGGCTCCTATAATTCACCCCTCCACTTT. Its translation: CASSQGTGISGRGSYNSPLHF.

The V call is TRBV7-3, the J call TRBJ2-3; 11 nucleotides match TRBD2. This CDR3 comprises 16 residues. Germline assignment: CDR1 SGHTA and CDR2 FQGTGA. The J segment lost 4 bases and the V segment lost 5 bases, leaving 8 bases of the junction unmatched. CDR3 region: CASSHGLAGGADTQYF. The CDR3, as DNA: TGTGCCAGCAGCCATGGGCTAGCGGGGGGCGCAGATACGCAGTATTTT.

A few counts support this clone. The CDR3 here is CASSTGGVRTDTQYF. The CDR3 DNA reads as TGCGCCAGCAGTACAGGGGGCGTTCGCACAGATACGCAGTATTTT. The chain joins TRBV5-1 to TRBJ2-3, with 9 bases matching TRBD1. The CDR3 runs to 15 residues. Unmatched junction bases numbered 5, after V lost 5 bases and J lost 1 base. CDR1 SGHRS and CDR2 YFSETQ come from the germline V gene.

The V gene is TRBV6-2 or TRBV6-3, the J gene TRBJ2-7; D perhaps matches TRBD1 (5 bases). The length of the CDR3 is 16 residues. Looked up from germline, CDR1 is MNHEY and CDR2 is SVGEGT. Trimming stripped 5 bases from V and 0 bases from J, with 17 bases between. The CDR3 loop is CASSRPPTASSYEQYF. DNA for the CDR3: TGTGCCAGCAGTCGCCCCCCGACAGCGAGCTCCTACGAGCAGTACTTC.

The chain recombines TRBV6-5 with TRBJ1-6, with D perhaps TRBD1 (5 bases). V shed 6 bases and J shed 7 bases, with 13 bases lying between them. This CDR3 has 14 amino acids. Germline CDR1 is MNHEY and CDR2 is SVGAGI. The CDR3 nucleotides are TGTGCCAGCAGCTCGGACGGACAAAATTCACCCCTCCACTTT. Residues: CASSSDGQNSPLHF.

The chain combines TRBV28 with TRBJ1-4; unclear D gene. Trimming removed 3 bases from V and 12 bases from J, with 8 bases in between. Germline loops: CDR1 MDHEN, CDR2 SYDVKM. The CDR3 covers 11 residues. CDR3 loop: CASSFRGELFF. CDR3 sequence (DNA): TGTGCCAGCAGTTTTCGGGGTGAACTGTTTTTT.

The rearrangement joins TRBV7-9 to TRBJ2-1; 10 bases are shared with TRBD2. Trimming removed 4 bases from V and 8 bases from J; junction bases left unmatched: 20. Germline CDR1 SEHNR, CDR2 FQNEAQ (reference sequence). The CDR3 sequence is 19 residues long. The CDR3 DNA reads as TGTGCCAGCAGCTCCTTAATGGCCCCCCTAGCGGGAGAGATACATGAGCAGTTCTTC. As protein: CASSSLMAPLAGEIHEQFF. Looking up the rest from reference TRBV7-9 and TRBJ2-1 gives the full variable domain: DTGVSQNPRHKITKRGQNVTFRCDPISEHNRLYWYRQTLGQGPEFLTYFQNEAQLEKSRLLSDRFSAERPKGSFSTLEIQRTEQGDSAMYLCASSSLMAPLAGEIHEQFFGPGTRLTVL.

The J gene is TRBJ2-2, the V gene TRBV27; TRBD1 agrees at 7 bases. The CDR3 contains 15 residues. V lost 5 bases and J lost 7; bases outside the gene matches: 10. The germline CDR1 and CDR2 sequences are MNHEY and SMNVEV (reference sequence). CDR3 nucleotides: TGTGCCAGCAGTACGGACAGGATGCCGGGCGGGGAGCTGTTTTTT. Its translation is CASSTDRMPGGELFF.

The chain combines TRBV25-1 with TRBJ2-1; D is unclear. This CDR3 comprises 10 residues. Germline values: CDR1 MGHDK, CDR2 SYGVNS. With 1 base removed from V and 15 bases from J, the gap between germline ends came to 7 bases. The CDR3 DNA sequence: TGTGCCAGCAGTGAATTGTTACTGTTCTTC. Translation gives CASSELLLFF.

V usage is TRBV7-2 and J usage is TRBJ2-7; D not certain. Germline CDR1 is SGHTA and CDR2 is FQGNSA. The CDR3 totals 15 residues. Trimming stripped 0 bases from V and 2 bases from J, with 11 bases between. CDR3 DNA: TGTGCCAGCAGCTTAGCCCTAGGAATTACCTACGAGCAGTACTTC. Translated: CASSLALGITYEQYF.

The J gene is TRBJ1-6, the V gene TRBV2; 11 bases agree with TRBD1. V shed 6 bases, J shed 7 bases, and the junction held 5 bases outside the gene matches. This CDR3 is built from 15 residues. Looked up from germline, CDR1 is SNHLY and CDR2 is FYNNEI. Here the CDR3 reads CASRHGTGGNSPLHF. The CDR3 DNA reads TGTGCCAGCAGGCATGGGACAGGGGGAAATTCACCCCTCCACTTT.

This chain joins TRBV4-1 and TRBJ2-1; the match to TRBD2 covers 7 bases. Germline loops: CDR1 MGHRA, CDR2 YSYEKL. Trimming removed 0 bases from V and 8 bases from J; junction bases left unmatched: 16. The CDR3 extends over 18 amino acids. CDR3 sequence (DNA): TGCGCCAGCAGCCAAGATCCCCTAGCTAGCGGCCTTGGTTATGAGCAGTTCTTC. Translation gives CASSQDPLASGLGYEQFF.

The chain is built from TRBV27 and TRBJ2-5, with D tentatively TRBD1 (5 bases). The CDR3 runs 14 residues. Germline assignment: CDR1 MNHEY and CDR2 SMNVEV (reference sequence). The V end was cut by 5 bases, the J end by 2 bases, with 12 bases between. DNA for the CDR3: TGTGCCAGCAGTCCCTACAGGAGTCAAGAGACCCAGTACTTC. Its translation: CASSPYRSQETQYF.